This is a list of T cell receptor beta chains from one sample in a study of cytomegalovirus exposure and HLA in healthy donors. Some clones are missing from TCRdb's copy, which holds only in-frame ones; the method was immunoSEQ multiplex PCR. Here the sample spans over 130,000 clones, about 60% being singletons. The sequencing input was PBMCs. The origin of the receptors is a woman aged 60-70 years in good health and CMV-seropositive. CDR3s include the opening cysteine and the closing phenylalanine or tryptophan. The D gene is left open where the match is weak. Clone size appears in some rows only: once, few, many, or a class for an expanded clone.

j_gene,abundance,v_gene,len,d_gene,CDR3nt,CDR3aa
TRBJ1-2,.,TRBV28,14,.,TGTGCCAGCAGTTCGAGTTTGGGGGCGCTAGGCTACACCTTC,CASSSSLGALGYTF
TRBJ1-1,.,TRBV18,13,.,TGTGCCAGCTCACCACCGAATGCGGCTGAAGCTTTCTTT,CASSPPNAAEAFF
TRBJ2-7,few,TRBV6-5,13,TRBD1,TGTGCCAGCAGCCGGACAGGGCCTTACGAGCAGTACTTC,CASSRTGPYEQYF
TRBJ1-3,once,TRBV4-1,17,.,TGCGCCAGCAGCCAAGATCTACAGGGATTCTCTGGAAACACCATATATTTT,CASSQDLQGFSGNTIYF
TRBJ2-1,few,TRBV5-1,14,.,TGCGCCAGCAGCTTGGAGGGGGACTACAATGAGCAGTTCTTC,CASSLEGDYNEQFF
TRBJ2-7,.,TRBV5-1,13,TRBD1,TGCGCCAGCAGCTTAGGACAGGACTACGAGCAGTACTTC,CASSLGQDYEQYF
TRBJ1-5,once,TRBV7-2,16,.,TGTGCCAGCAGCTTAGAGGTAGGGGGTTACAATCAGCCCCAGCATTTT,CASSLEVGGYNQPQHF
TRBJ2-2,.,TRBV28,14,TRBD2,TGTGCCAGCAGCGTGGGAGGGAGTACCGGGGAGCTGTTTTTT,CASSVGGSTGELFF
TRBJ1-1,.,TRBV19,15,TRBD1,TGTGCCAGTCGCGGGACAGAGAGGATGAACACTGAAGCTTTCTTT,CASRGTERMNTEAFF
TRBJ2-2,.,TRBV6-5,13,TRBD1,TGTGCCAGCGCTACAGGGGGAACCGGGGAGCTGTTTTTT,CASATGGTGELFF
TRBJ2-3,.,TRBV4-1,17,TRBD2,TGCGCCAGCAGCCAAGATGGGACTAGCGGGACCACAGATACGCAGTATTTT,CASSQDGTSGTTDTQYF
TRBJ2-3,.,TRBV7-2,16,TRBD2,TGTGCCAGCAGCTTCAGGACTAGCGGGTCGAGAGATACGCAGTATTTT,CASSFRTSGSRDTQYF
TRBJ1-5,.,TRBV28,14,.,TGTGCCAGCAGTTTCAAGGCAGGAGGTCAGCCCCAGCATTTT,CASSFKAGGQPQHF
TRBJ1-2,once,TRBV18,13,.,TGTGCCAGCTCAACGGTCAGCGACTATGGCTACACCTTC,CASSTVSDYGYTF
TRBJ2-1,.,TRBV25-1,13,TRBD2,TGTGCCAGCCAGGCGGGAGTCTCGTATGAGCAGTTCTTC,CASQAGVSYEQFF
TRBJ1-1,.,TRBV30,13,TRBD1,TGTGCCTGGAGTGTACAGGGGACCACTGAAGCTTTCTTT,CAWSVQGTTEAFF
TRBJ1-1,.,TRBV7-2,14,.,TGTGCCAGCAGCTCCAGAGGGCGGCGGACCCAAGCTTTCTTT,CASSSRGRRTQAFF
TRBJ2-1,.,TRBV2,13,.,TGTGCCAGCACGGGACTCAACTACAATGAGCAGTTCTTC,CASTGLNYNEQFF
TRBJ2-3,.,TRBV6-1,15,TRBD2,TGTGCCAGCAGTGCCATAGCGGGAGGGCCTGATACGCAGTATTTT,CASSAIAGGPDTQYF
TRBJ2-3,.,TRBV7-9,15,.,TGTGCCAGCAGCTTAGTGGGGACTAGCACAGATACGCAGTATTTT,CASSLVGTSTDTQYF
TRBJ2-1,.,TRBV4-3,15,.,TGCGCCAGCAGCCAAGAAAGGGGACAATACAATGAGCAGTTCTTC,CASSQERGQYNEQFF
TRBJ2-3,.,TRBV18,13,.,TGTGCCAGCTCACCAAAGCAGGCAGATACGCAGTATTTT,CASSPKQADTQYF
TRBJ2-3,.,TRBV7-9,14,.,TGTGCCAGCCTTCTACTTACCGCCGGGGATACGCAGTATTTT,CASLLLTAGDTQYF
TRBJ1-2,.,TRBV20-1,11,.,TGCAGTGCTAGACAGAACTATGGCTACACCTTC,CSARQNYGYTF
TRBJ2-1,.,TRBV28,15,TRBD2,TGTGCCAGCAGTTTATTACTAGCGGAGAGAAACGAGCAGTTCTTC,CASSLLLAERNEQFF
TRBJ2-2,.,TRBV9,12,.,TGTGCCAGCAGCGTATTAACCGGGGAGCTGTTTTTT,CASSVLTGELFF
TRBJ2-7,.,TRBV6-5,14,.,TGTGCCAGCAGTTACTCGGGCAGCCTTGACGAGCAGTACTTC,CASSYSGSLDEQYF
TRBJ2-4,.,TRBV28,16,TRBD2,TGTGCCAGCAGTTTATGGGGAGGGGCTAGCGGGAACATTCAGTACTTC,CASSLWGGASGNIQYF
TRBJ2-1,few,TRBV5-4,13,.,TGTGCCAGCAGCTTCACAGAGTACAATGAGCAGTTCTTC,CASSFTEYNEQFF
TRBJ2-5,few,TRBV2,13,.,TGTGCCAGCAGTGAAGGGCTAGGAGAGACCCAGTACTTC,CASSEGLGETQYF
TRBJ1-1,.,TRBV2,14,.,TGTGCCAGCAGCGCACAGGGACGAGGGGCTGAAGCTTTCTTT,CASSAQGRGAEAFF
TRBJ2-5,.,TRBV4-1,14,TRBD1,TGCGCCAGCAGCCCCAGGGGGCGCGGAGAGACCCAGTACTTC,CASSPRGRGETQYF
TRBJ2-5,.,TRBV2,14,.,TGTGCCAGCAGTAGTTTCAACAGCCAAGAGACCCAGTACTTC,CASSSFNSQETQYF
TRBJ2-3,few,TRBV5-1,15,.,TGCGCCAGCAGCTTGGTTCCCGGGATCACAGATACGCAGTATTTT,CASSLVPGITDTQYF
TRBJ1-4,.,TRBV7-2,15,.,TGTGCCAGCAGCTTAAACCCAGGGGCGATTGAAAAACTGTTTTTT,CASSLNPGAIEKLFF
TRBJ2-3,.,TRBV7-3,15,TRBD1,TGTGCCAGCAGCTTAACAACAGGGGGTGGAGATACGCAGTATTTT,CASSLTTGGGDTQYF
TRBJ1-1,.,TRBV28,15,.,TGTGCCAGCAGTCCCCCGGGGGGGCGCGTTACTGAAGCTTTCTTT,CASSPPGGRVTEAFF
TRBJ1-1,.,TRBV28,16,.,TGTGCCAGCAGTTTAAATGAAGGGGCAGGGAACACTGAAGCTTTCTTT,CASSLNEGAGNTEAFF
TRBJ2-3,.,TRBV6-6,15,.,TGTGCCAGCGCCTCAACCGGGACTAGCACAGATACGCAGTATTTT,CASASTGTSTDTQYF
TRBJ1-4,.,TRBV28,15,TRBD1,TGTGCCAGCAGTGTGCCCGGGACAGGAGATGAAAAACTGTTTTTT,CASSVPGTGDEKLFF